This is a list of T cell receptor beta chains from one sample in a study of T cell responses to AZD1222 COVID-19 vaccine. The method was immunoSEQ multiplex PCR; TCRdb's version includes in-frame clones alone and lacks a portion of them. Here the sample spans 130,000 to 150,000 clones, approximately 88% being singletons. The material sequenced was peripheral blood, taken on day 0 of AZD1222 vaccination. The receptors derive from an adult in good health. The CDR3 runs from the conserved cysteine through the conserved F or W. The D gene is left open where the match is weak. Not all rows give a size; the values are once, few, many and, for expanded clones, a class.

once	TRBV5-1	-	TRBJ2-3	CASSLGPPRTDTQYF	TGCGCCAGCAGCTTGGGCCCTCCCCGCACAGATACGCAGTATTTT
-	TRBV5-1	TRBD1	TRBJ1-3	CASSSRTGNGNTIYF	TGCGCCAGCAGCTCTAGGACAGGGAACGGAAACACCATATATTTT
-	TRBV4-1	TRBD1	TRBJ1-2	CASSQVPTGTGYGYTF	TGCGCCAGCAGCCAAGTCCCCACAGGGACAGGGTATGGCTACACCTTC
-	TRBV4-2	-	TRBJ1-2	CASSLKKSGEGGYTF	TGTGCCAGCAGCCTCAAGAAATCGGGGGAAGGGGGCTACACCTTC
-	TRBV7-8	-	TRBJ1-6	CASSSVVAGNRNSPLHF	TGTGCCAGCAGCTCTGTCGTGGCGGGTAATCGTAATTCACCCCTCCACTTT
-	TRBV6-6	TRBD2	TRBJ2-1	CASSSTSGFHNEQFF	TGTGCCAGCAGTTCGACTAGCGGGTTCCACAATGAGCAGTTCTTC
once	TRBV3-1/TRBV3-2	TRBD1	TRBJ1-5	CASSQTDREGQPQHF	TGTGCCAGCAGCCAGACGGACAGGGAAGGTCAGCCCCAGCATTTT
-	TRBV19	-	TRBJ1-5	CASRWGGDGNQPQHF	TGTGCCAGTAGGTGGGGAGGGGATGGCAATCAGCCCCAGCATTTT
few	TRBV7-2	-	TRBJ1-2	CASSLRENYGYTF	TGTGCCAGCAGCTTAAGGGAGAACTATGGCTACACCTTC
once	TRBV10-2	-	TRBJ1-3	CATCTGLGGNTIYF	TGCGCCACTTGCACCGGTTTAGGAGGAAACACCATATATTTT
few	TRBV27	TRBD1	TRBJ1-2	CASSLLPGQGLHGYTF	TGTGCCAGCAGTCTTCTTCCGGGACAGGGTCTGCATGGCTACACCTTC
-	TRBV6-2/TRBV6-3	-	TRBJ2-7	CASSWLYEQYF	TGTGCCAGCAGTTGGCTATACGAGCAGTACTTC
once	TRBV2	-	TRBJ1-1	CASSRRQGMNTEAFF	TGTGCCAGCAGCCGGCGCCAGGGAATGAACACTGAAGCTTTCTTT
-	TRBV18	-	TRBJ1-4	CASSPGINEKLFF	TGTGCCAGCTCACCCGGCATTAATGAAAAACTGTTTTTT
-	TRBV19	TRBD1	TRBJ2-7	CASSFGQGSYEQYF	TGTGCCAGTAGTTTCGGACAGGGTTCCTACGAGCAGTACTTC
-	TRBV6-5	-	TRBJ2-3	CASRRQGTDTQYF	TGTGCCAGCAGACGACAGGGCACAGATACGCAGTATTTT
few	TRBV2	-	TRBJ1-1	CASRPDSWEAFF	TGTGCCAGCAGACCAGACTCCTGGGAAGCTTTCTTT